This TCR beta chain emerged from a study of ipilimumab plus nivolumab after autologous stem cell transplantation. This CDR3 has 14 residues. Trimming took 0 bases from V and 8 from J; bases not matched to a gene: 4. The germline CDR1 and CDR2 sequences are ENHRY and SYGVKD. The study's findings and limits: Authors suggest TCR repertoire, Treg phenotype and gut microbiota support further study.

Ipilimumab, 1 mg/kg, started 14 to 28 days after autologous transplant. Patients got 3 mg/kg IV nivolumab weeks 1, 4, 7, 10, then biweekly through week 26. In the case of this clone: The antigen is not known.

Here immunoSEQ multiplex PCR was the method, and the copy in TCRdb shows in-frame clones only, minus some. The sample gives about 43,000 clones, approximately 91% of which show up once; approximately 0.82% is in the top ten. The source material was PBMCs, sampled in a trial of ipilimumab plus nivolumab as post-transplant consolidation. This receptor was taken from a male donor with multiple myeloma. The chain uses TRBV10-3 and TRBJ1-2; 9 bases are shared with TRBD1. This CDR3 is CAISESTGGHGYTF. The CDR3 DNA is TGTGCCATCAGTGAGTCAACAGGGGGCCACGGCTACACCTTC.